The clone carrying this TCR beta chain was observed a few times. Its cognate antigen is unknown. The data belong to a study of T cell repertoires in cytomegalovirus infection. Study conclusions and caveats: Adding up the frequency of public TCR beta families identified people who carried CMV plus the relevant HLA.

TCRdb ran MiXCR on the reads and lists one entry per CDR3 protein. This sample carries hundreds of thousands of distinct CDR3 sequences, around a third of them seen once, and the ten largest clones take roughly an eighth. The receptor was isolated from a human donor in good health (CMV status not recorded). Some clones in this sample may be carry-over from other donors' samples. Specimen: cultured CD8+ T cells from PBMCs, collected from culture after CMV antigen stimulation.

CDR3 DNA: TGTGCCAGCGCCACTGGGACAGGGTCGAGAGAGACCCAGTACTTC. It translates to CASATGTGSRETQYF. This chain links TRBV12-3 or TRBV12-4 with TRBJ2-5; 9 nucleotides align to TRBD1. The CDR3 length is 15 residues. Trimming removed 8 bases from V and 4 bases from J; junction bases left unmatched: 11.